This passage covers 21 T cell receptor beta chains from one sample sequenced in a study of T cell responses to AZD1222 COVID-19 vaccine. Here immunoSEQ multiplex PCR was the method, and the copy in TCRdb shows in-frame clones only, minus some. The sample lists roughly 150,000 clones, 85% to 95% occurring once. The sequencing used peripheral blood, collected on day 0 of AZD1222 vaccination. The receptors stem from an adult in good health.

The gene calls are TRBV2 and TRBJ1-2; 8 positions match TRBD1. Germline values: CDR1 SNHLY, CDR2 FYNNEI. J lost 8 bases, V lost 5 bases, and 4 bases had no gene match. This CDR3 has 12 amino acids. The CDR3 DNA reads as TGTGCCAGCAGTCTGGACAGGGAAGGCTACACCTTC. It is translated as CASSLDREGYTF.

This clone occurred once. The genes are TRBV3-1 (or the pseudogene TRBV3-2) and TRBJ1-2; no reliable D call. Trimming took off 2 bases at V and 2 bases at J, with 12 bases between the two ends. The CDR3 sequence is 15 residues long. Per the germline V gene, CDR1 is LGHDT and CDR2 is YNNKEL (reference sequence). The CDR3 protein is CASSQRRDRNYGYTF. DNA for the CDR3: TGTGCCAGCAGCCAAAGGAGGGATCGGAACTATGGCTACACCTTC.

The rearrangement links TRBV5-1 to TRBJ2-3; D is uncertain. In germline, CDR1 is SGHRS, CDR2 YFSETQ. V lost 0 bases and J lost 1, with 9 bases in between. The length of the CDR3 is 15 residues. For the CDR3, the DNA is TGCGCCAGCAGCTTGGGGGCTTCTCGCACAGATACGCAGTATTTT. Its translation is CASSLGASRTDTQYF.

The CDR3 DNA reads TGTGCCAGCAGGGCTCCTGGGACAGCCGATGGCTACACCTTC. Translated: CASRAPGTADGYTF. The V call is TRBV6-5, the J call TRBJ1-2; 7 nucleotides align to TRBD1. J lost 6 bases, V lost 6 bases, and 10 bases had no gene match. Germline V gives CDR1 MNHEY, CDR2 SVGAGI. The CDR3 contains 14 residues.

The chain combines TRBV3-1 (or the pseudogene TRBV3-2) with TRBJ2-7; no clear D. V lost 1 base and J 0 bases, leaving 10 bases between the germline ends. This CDR3 spans 15 amino acids. The germline gives CDR1 LGHDT, CDR2 YNNKEL (reference sequence). DNA of the CDR3: TGTGCCAGCAGCCAAGGGGTCCACCCCTCCTACGAGCAGTACTTC. The encoded protein is CASSQGVHPSYEQYF.

This chain links TRBV6-2 or TRBV6-3 with TRBJ2-1; 10 bases fit TRBD2. Germline CDR1 reads MNHEY; CDR2 reads SVGEGT. Losses at the gene ends were 5 bases for V and 4 bases for J; bases not matched to a gene: 2. The CDR3 is made up of 14 amino acids. The CDR3 nucleotides read TGTGCCAGCAGTATTAGCGGGAGGTACAATGAGCAGTTCTTC. Encoded protein: CASSISGRYNEQFF.

The CDR3 reads CASSQVQASNQPQHF. CDR3 bases: TGCGCCAGCAGCCAAGTACAGGCTTCTAATCAGCCCCAGCATTTT. The chain uses TRBV4-1 and TRBJ1-5; TRBD1 might be the D (5 bases). The CDR3 covers 15 residues. V dropped 1 base and J dropped 4 bases, with 11 bases sitting between them. Germline V gene sequence: CDR1 MGHRA, CDR2 YSYEKL.

This chain uses TRBV7-8 with TRBJ1-5, with D possibly being TRBD1 (5 bases). Per germline, CDR1 SGHVS and CDR2 FQNEAQ. V gave up 4 bases and J gave up 0 bases, with 10 bases separating them. This CDR3 has 15 residues. The CDR3 sequence is CASSSTDSSNQPQHF. The CDR3, as DNA: TGTGCCAGCAGCTCGACAGACTCTAGCAATCAGCCCCAGCATTTT.

The rearrangement links TRBV7-8 to TRBJ1-2, with 9 bases identical to TRBD1. Looked up from germline, CDR1 is SGHVS and CDR2 is FQNEAQ. The CDR3 is 14 residues long. V was clipped by 4 bases and J by 5 bases; unmatched bases: 5. Written as DNA, the CDR3 is TGTGCCAGCAGCTCCACCGGACAGGGGTATGGCTACACCTTC. Protein: CASSSTGQGYGYTF.

The J gene is TRBJ1-2, the V gene TRBV4-3, with D possibly matching TRBD1 (5 bases). From germline, CDR1 is LGHNA and CDR2 YSLEER. V was cut by 0 bases and J by 3 bases, with 11 bases left in between. This CDR3 is built from 15 residues. CDR3 in amino acids: CASSQEGARDYGYTF. The CDR3, as DNA: TGCGCCAGCAGCCAAGAAGGGGCACGGGACTATGGCTACACCTTC.

This clone showed up just once. This chain links TRBV7-9 with TRBJ2-1; possibly TRBD1 for D (5 bases). The length of the CDR3 is 12 residues. Trimming removed 5 bases at V and 12 bases at J, with 14 bases between. In germline, CDR1 is SEHNR, CDR2 FQNEAQ (reference sequence). The CDR3 protein is CASSVQVLRQFF. The CDR3 nucleotides are TGTGCCAGCAGCGTACAGGTACTGAGGCAGTTCTTC.

In DNA, the CDR3 is TGTGCCAGCAGCCTGACAGGGGCTCTCTATGGCTACACCTTC. This sequence encodes CASSLTGALYGYTF. The chain joins TRBV2 to TRBJ1-2, with TRBD1 matching 8 bases. The V segment lost 6 bases and the J segment 4 bases; nucleotides outside the gene matches: 7. This CDR3 is built from 14 residues. Germline V lookup: CDR1 SNHLY, CDR2 FYNNEI.

This sequence joins TRBV30 and TRBJ1-6; no definite D call. The CDR3 spans 16 residues. The germline V gene has CDR1 GTSNPN and CDR2 SVGIG (reference sequence). Trimming took off 0 bases at V and 7 bases at J, with 16 bases between the two ends. CDR3 loop: CAWSVLEGIINSPLHF. The CDR3 DNA is TGTGCCTGGAGTGTACTCGAGGGTATTATCAATTCACCCCTCCACTTT.

This clone was seen more than once but under ten times. The genes are TRBV7-9 and TRBJ1-2; D may be TRBD1 (5 bases). CDR1 and CDR2 (germline): SEHNR, FQNEAQ (reference sequence). This CDR3 has 13 amino acids. V dropped 1 base and J dropped 7 bases, with 10 bases sitting between them. This CDR3 reads CASSLEGRFGYTF. Written as DNA, the CDR3 is TGTGCCAGCAGCTTAGAGGGGCGGTTTGGCTACACCTTC.

This clone was recorded once. V and J are TRBV11-2 and TRBJ1-2; 10 bases line up with TRBD1. Looked up from germline, CDR1 is SGHAT and CDR2 is FQNNGV. This CDR3 contains 16 residues. J lost 4 bases, V lost 2 bases, and 7 bases had no gene match. The CDR3 DNA sequence: TGTGCCAGCAGCTTAAGTTTTGGACAGGGGGGCTATGGCTACACCTTC. Its protein is CASSLSFGQGGYGYTF.

This chain connects TRBV11-3 to TRBJ1-2; D uncertain. The germline CDR1 and CDR2 sequences are SGHNT and YENEEA. V shed 5 bases and J shed 7 bases, with 8 bases lying between them. The CDR3 consists of 11 residues. CDR3 DNA: TGTGCCAGCAGCCCTTCCGCTGGCTACACCTTC. Protein: CASSPSAGYTF.

The genes are TRBV27 and TRBJ2-2, with TRBD1 as a possible D gene (5 bases). V shed 6 bases and J shed 6 bases, with 11 bases lying between them. This CDR3 has 13 residues. Germline CDR1 MNHEY, CDR2 SMNVEV (reference sequence). In nucleotides, the CDR3 is TGTGCCAGCAGGTCCAGGGTGTCCGGGGAGCTGTTTTTT. Its translation is CASRSRVSGELFF.

The chain employs TRBV5-6 and TRBJ2-1; 9 nucleotides agree with TRBD1. Per germline, CDR1 SGHDT and CDR2 YYEEEE. The V and J ends lost 1 base and 8 bases, in that order; junction bases with no gene match: 7. CDR3 size: 15 residues. The CDR3 is CASSLRGTGMDEQFF. The CDR3 DNA sequence: TGTGCCAGCAGCTTGAGGGGGACAGGGATGGATGAGCAGTTCTTC.

The V call is TRBV5-4, the J call TRBJ1-1; no firm D call. Germline CDR1 and CDR2: SGHNT and YYREEE (reference sequence). V was clipped by 3 bases and J by 5 bases, with 14 bases between them. CDR3 length: 14 residues. CDR3 nucleotide sequence: TGTGCCAGCAGCTCGAGCTCCCGTTGGACTGAAGCTTTCTTT. It codes for CASSSSSRWTEAFF.

The chain combines TRBV29-1 with TRBJ1-2, with 9 bases that match TRBD1. Germline V gene sequence: CDR1 SQVTM, CDR2 ANQGSEA. Trimming removed 4 bases from V and 5 bases from J; junction bases left unmatched: 2. The CDR3 loop spans 12 amino acids. In DNA, the CDR3 is TGCAGCGTTGTGGGACAGGGTTATGGCTACACCTTC. This gives the protein CSVVGQGYGYTF.

The chain combines TRBV15 with TRBJ2-3; TRBD1 agrees at 8 bases. The germline V gene encodes CDR1 LNHNV and CDR2 YYDKDF (reference sequence). With 3 bases clipped from V and 2 bases from J, the junction kept 7 bases outside the gene matches. This CDR3 contains 16 residues. The CDR3 DNA follows: TGTGCCACCAGCAGTACAGGGGGTCCGAACACAGATACGCAGTATTTT. It translates to CATSSTGGPNTDTQYF.